The text below deals with one T cell receptor (beta chain). Germline values: CDR1 SGHRS, CDR2 YFSETQ. V trimming: 4 bases; J trimming: 8 bases; junction bases outside the gene matches: 11. The CDR3 is made up of 15 amino acids. Only in-frame clones appear in the TCRdb table, and some are missing; sequencing was by immunoSEQ multiplex PCR. The sample lists about 120,000 clones; 87% were seen once. These data originate in a study of blood T cell repertoires in COVID-19. The chain combines TRBV5-1 with TRBJ2-1; 8 nucleotides match TRBD2. The TCR sequence derives from a woman aged 70-85 years with acute or convalescent COVID-19. Sequenced material: peripheral blood. The CDR3 nucleotides are TGCGCCAGCAGCCCTCAGGGGACTAGGATGTATGAGCAGTTCTTC. Protein sequence: CASSPQGTRMYEQFF.